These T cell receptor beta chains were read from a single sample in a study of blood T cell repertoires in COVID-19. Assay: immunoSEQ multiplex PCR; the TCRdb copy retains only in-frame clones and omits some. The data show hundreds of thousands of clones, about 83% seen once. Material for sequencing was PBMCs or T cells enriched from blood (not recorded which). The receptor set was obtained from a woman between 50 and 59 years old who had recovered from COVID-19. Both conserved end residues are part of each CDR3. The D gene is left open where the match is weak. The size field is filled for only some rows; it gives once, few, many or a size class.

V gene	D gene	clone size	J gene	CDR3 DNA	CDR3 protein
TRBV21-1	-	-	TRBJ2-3	TGTGCCAGCAGCAAAGATAAGGAGGAAGGGGGGCAGTATTTT	CASSKDKEEGGQYF
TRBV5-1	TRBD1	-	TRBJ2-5	TGCGCCAGCAGCTTGGAGGCGACAGGGTCGGGGGAGACCCAGTACTTC	CASSLEATGSGETQYF
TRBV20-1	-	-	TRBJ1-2	TGCAGTGCAAAGAGGGTTGGCTACACCTTC	CSAKRVGYTF
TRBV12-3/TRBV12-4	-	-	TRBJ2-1	TGTGCCAGCAGTGACAGTAACAATGAGCAGTTCTTC	CASSDSNNEQFF
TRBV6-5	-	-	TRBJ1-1	TGTGCCAGCCACGAGAGGGCTCGGACTGAAGCTTTCTTT	CASHERARTEAFF
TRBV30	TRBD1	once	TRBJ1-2	TGTGCCTCGGACAGGGTTCTATACTATGGCTACACCTTC	CASDRVLYYGYTF
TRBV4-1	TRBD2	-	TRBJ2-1	TGCGCCAGCAGCCAATTCCTAGCGGGGACCACTGAAAATGAGCAGTTCTTC	CASSQFLAGTTENEQFF
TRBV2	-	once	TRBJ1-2	TGTGCCAGCAAGCGACAGCTCGGCACCTTC	CASKRQLGTF
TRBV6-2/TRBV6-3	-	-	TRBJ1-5	TGTGCCAGCAGTCAAACGCAGGGAATTCAGCCCCAGCATTTT	CASSQTQGIQPQHF
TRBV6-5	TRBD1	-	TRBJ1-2	TGTGCCAGCAGTTGGGACAGGGCTAACTATGGCTACACCTTC	CASSWDRANYGYTF
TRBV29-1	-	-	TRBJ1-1	TGCAGCGTTGCTAGGAGATTGAACACTGAAGCTTTCTTT	CSVARRLNTEAFF
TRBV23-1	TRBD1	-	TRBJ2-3	TGCGCCAGCAGTCCCCTACCCCGTCGCCGGACAGGGGGCGGGAAAGATACGCAGTATTTT	CASSPLPRRRTGGGKDTQYF
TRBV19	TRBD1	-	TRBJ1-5	TGTGCCAGTAGTATACGGACAGGGGACCAGCCCCAGCATTTT	CASSIRTGDQPQHF
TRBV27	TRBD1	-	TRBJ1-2	TGTGCCAGCAGTGGAACAGGGGCATATGGCTACACCTTC	CASSGTGAYGYTF
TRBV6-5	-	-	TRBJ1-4	TGTGCCAGCAGCCCCCCGGCAGGCGAAAAACTGTTTTTT	CASSPPAGEKLFF
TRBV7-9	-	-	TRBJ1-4	TGTGCCAGCAGCTCTACAAACCAATTCACCGGGTCTAATGAAAAACTGTTTTTT	CASSSTNQFTGSNEKLFF
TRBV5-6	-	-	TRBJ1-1	TGTGCCAGCAGCCCTCGACTGGGGAGTGAAGCTTTCTTT	CASSPRLGSEAFF
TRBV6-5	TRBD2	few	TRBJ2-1	TGTGCCAGCAGTTACTCGAACGGGGGGGAGCAGTTCTTC	CASSYSNGGEQFF
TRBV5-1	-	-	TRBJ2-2	TGCGCCAGCAGCCCGGGGGACAGATCGAACACCGGGGAGCTGTTTTTT	CASSPGDRSNTGELFF
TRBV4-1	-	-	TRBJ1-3	TGCGCCAGCAGCCAAGAGAGGGGGGGCGGGACTCCAAACGGAAACACCATATATTTT	CASSQERGGGTPNGNTIYF
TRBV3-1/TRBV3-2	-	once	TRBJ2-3	TGTGCCAGCAGCCAAGCGGGGGGCTATGGTGTTGTAGATACGCAGTATTTT	CASSQAGGYGVVDTQYF
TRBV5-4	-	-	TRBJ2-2	TGTGCCAGCAGCTTTCAGGGTGCGCACACCGGGGAGCTGTTTTTT	CASSFQGAHTGELFF
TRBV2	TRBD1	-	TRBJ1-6	TGTGCCAGCAGGGGACAGATCACTTATAATTCACCCCTCCACTTT	CASRGQITYNSPLHF
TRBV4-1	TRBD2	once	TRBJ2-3	TGCGCCAGCAGCCTCCCCCCGGCGGGACTACGCACAGATACGCAGTATTTT	CASSLPPAGLRTDTQYF
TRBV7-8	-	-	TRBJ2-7	TGTGCCAGCAGCCCTAATTACGAGCAGTACTTC	CASSPNYEQYF
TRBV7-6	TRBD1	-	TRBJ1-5	TGTGCCAGCAGCTTAGGTAGGGGGCTCGGGAATCAGCCCCAGCATTTT	CASSLGRGLGNQPQHF
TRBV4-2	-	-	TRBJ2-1	TGTGCCAGCAGCCCAGATAACAATGAGCAGTTCTTC	CASSPDNNEQFF
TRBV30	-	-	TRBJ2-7	TGTGCCTGGAGTTTCCGGGACTCGACCTACGAGCAGTACTTC	CAWSFRDSTYEQYF
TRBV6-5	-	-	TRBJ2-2	TGTGCCAGCAGGGGCTACTTCCTCGGGGAGCTGTTTTTT	CASRGYFLGELFF
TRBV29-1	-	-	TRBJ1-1	TGCAGCGTAATGACAGGCTTGAACACTGAAGCTTTCTTT	CSVMTGLNTEAFF
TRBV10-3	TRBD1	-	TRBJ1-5	TGTGCCATCAGTCCAACAGGGGTCGATCAGCCCCAGCATTTT	CAISPTGVDQPQHF
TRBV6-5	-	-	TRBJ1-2	TGTGCCAGCCGCCTGGCAGGGAACTATGGCTACACCTTC	CASRLAGNYGYTF
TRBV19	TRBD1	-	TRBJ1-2	TGTGCCAGTAGTATAGATAAGCGGACAGGAACTAACTATGGCTACACCTTC	CASSIDKRTGTNYGYTF
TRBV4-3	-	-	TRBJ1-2	TGCGCCAGCAGCCAAGATATATTGGCGGAATACTATGGCTACACCTTC	CASSQDILAEYYGYTF
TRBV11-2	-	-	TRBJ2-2	TGTGCCAGCAGCTTACGATCGGAGGGCTTTGGGGAGCTGTTTTTT	CASSLRSEGFGELFF
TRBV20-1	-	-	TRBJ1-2	TGCAGTGCTAGTTCACCCTTGGAGGGCGGCTACACCTTC	CSASSPLEGGYTF
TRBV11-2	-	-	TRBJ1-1	TGTGCCAGCAGCTTAGAAGGGGGATTGCACACTGAAGCTTTCTTT	CASSLEGGLHTEAFF
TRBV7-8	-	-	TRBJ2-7	TGTGCCAGCACTGGGGGGTTGTACGAGCAGTACTTC	CASTGGLYEQYF
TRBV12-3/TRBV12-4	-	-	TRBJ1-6	TGTGCCAGCAGTTTAGGCGGGTTATCACCCCTCCACTTT	CASSLGGLSPLHF
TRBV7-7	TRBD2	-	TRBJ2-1	TGTGCTAGCAGCTTACGACTAGCTGGGGCGAATGAGCAGTTCTTC	CASSLRLAGANEQFF
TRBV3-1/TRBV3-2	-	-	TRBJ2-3	TGTGCCAGCAGCCAGGTGGGGGGGCTTGCAGATACGCAGTATTTT	CASSQVGGLADTQYF
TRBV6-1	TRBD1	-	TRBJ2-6	TGTGCCAGCAGTGAGTATTCCGGGACAGTAATCTCTGGGGCCAACGTCCTGACTTTC	CASSEYSGTVISGANVLTF
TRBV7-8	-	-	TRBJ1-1	TGTGCCAGCAGCTTGTTAGCTTTCACTGAAGCTTTCTTT	CASSLLAFTEAFF
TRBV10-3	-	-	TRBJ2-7	TGTGCCATCCATGATGCGGGACTCTCCTACGAGCAGTACTTC	CAIHDAGLSYEQYF
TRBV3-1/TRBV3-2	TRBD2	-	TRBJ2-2	TGTGCCAGCAGCCCCTGGGGGGGGTTCACCGGGGAGCTGTTTTTT	CASSPWGGFTGELFF
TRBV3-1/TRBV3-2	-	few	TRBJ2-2	TGTGCCAGCAGCCAAGTGGAAAAAACAGGGACCGGGGAGCTGTTTTTT	CASSQVEKTGTGELFF
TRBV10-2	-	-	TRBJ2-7	TGCGCCAGCAGTGTAACCGGGACTTCCTACGAGCAGTACTTC	CASSVTGTSYEQYF
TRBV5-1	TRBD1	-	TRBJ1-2	TGCGCCAGCAGCTTCCCCCAGGGGGCGCATGGCTACACCTTC	CASSFPQGAHGYTF
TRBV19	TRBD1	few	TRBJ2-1	TGTGCCAGTAGTATTAGGACAGGGTTTACCGATGAGCAGTTCTTC	CASSIRTGFTDEQFF
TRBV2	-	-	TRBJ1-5	TGTGCCACGGGTGGAGGGGGGGGCAATCAGCCCCAGCATTTT	CATGGGGGNQPQHF
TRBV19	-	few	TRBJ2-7	TGTGCCAGTAGTATGGTGGACAGCCAGTACGAGCAGTACTTC	CASSMVDSQYEQYF
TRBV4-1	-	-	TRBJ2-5	TGCGCCAGCAGCCAAGTAACTCTCCAAGAGACCCAGTACTTC	CASSQVTLQETQYF